What follows is one T cell receptor beta chain and its context. Its antigen is unknown. This entry comes from a study of cytomegalovirus exposure and HLA in healthy donors. Study-level points and caveats: When analyzed later, a missense DCLRE1C variant was found to be linked to TCR beta V- and J-gene trimming.

PCR employed 60 Vbeta and 13 Jbeta primers. Generated by immunoSEQ multiplex PCR, the TCRdb table keeps only in-frame clones and is missing some. The table has some 150,000 clones, about 73% seen once. This CDR3 spans 11 amino acids. Deletions cut 6 bases from V and 6 bases from J, with 11 bases between. CDR1 is SQVTM, CDR2 ANQGSEA, per germline. What was sequenced was PBMCs. This receptor was obtained from a man aged 40-49 years in good health and CMV-seropositive. J is TRBJ1-1 and V is TRBV29-1; D uncertain. CDR3 nucleotides: TGCAGCGTGTTGGAGTTTGCTGAAGCTTTCTTT. This translates into CSVLEFAEAFF.